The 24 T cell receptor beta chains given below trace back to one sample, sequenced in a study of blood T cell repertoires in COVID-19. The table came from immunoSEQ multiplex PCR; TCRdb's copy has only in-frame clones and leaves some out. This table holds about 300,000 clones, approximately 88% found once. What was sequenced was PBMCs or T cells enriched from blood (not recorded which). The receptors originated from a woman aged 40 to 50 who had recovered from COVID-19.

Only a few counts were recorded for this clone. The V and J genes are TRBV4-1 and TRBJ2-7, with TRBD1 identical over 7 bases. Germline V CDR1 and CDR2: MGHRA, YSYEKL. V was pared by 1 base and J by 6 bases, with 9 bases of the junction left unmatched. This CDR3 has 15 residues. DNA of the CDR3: TGCGCCAGCAGCCAAGCCGGGACAGCCTCGGGCGAGCAGTACTTC. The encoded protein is CASSQAGTASGEQYF.

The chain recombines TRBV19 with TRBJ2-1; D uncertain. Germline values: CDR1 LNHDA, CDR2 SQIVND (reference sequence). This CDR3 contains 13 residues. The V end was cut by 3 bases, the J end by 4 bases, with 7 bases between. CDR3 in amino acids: CASSITEYNEQFF. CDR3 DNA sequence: TGTGCCAGTAGTATCACTGAGTACAATGAGCAGTTCTTC.

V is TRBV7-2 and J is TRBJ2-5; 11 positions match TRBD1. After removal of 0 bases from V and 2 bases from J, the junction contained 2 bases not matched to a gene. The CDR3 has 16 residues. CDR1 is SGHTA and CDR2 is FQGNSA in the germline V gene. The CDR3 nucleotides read TGTGCCAGCAGCTTAGCGGGGACAGGGGGTCAAGAGACCCAGTACTTC. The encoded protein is CASSLAGTGGQETQYF.

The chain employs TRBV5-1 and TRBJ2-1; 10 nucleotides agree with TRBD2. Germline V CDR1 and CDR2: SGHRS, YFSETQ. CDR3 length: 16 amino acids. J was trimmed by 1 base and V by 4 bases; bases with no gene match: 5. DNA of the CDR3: TGCGCCAGCAGCCTTATGACTAGCGGGTCCTACAATGAGCAGTTCTTC. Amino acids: CASSLMTSGSYNEQFF. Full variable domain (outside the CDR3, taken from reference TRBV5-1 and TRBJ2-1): KAGVTQTPRYLIKTRGQQVTLSCSPISGHRSVSWYQQTPGQGLQFLFEYFSETQRNKGNFPGRFSGRQFSNSRSEMNVSTLELGDSALYLCASSLMTSGSYNEQFFGPGTRLTVL.

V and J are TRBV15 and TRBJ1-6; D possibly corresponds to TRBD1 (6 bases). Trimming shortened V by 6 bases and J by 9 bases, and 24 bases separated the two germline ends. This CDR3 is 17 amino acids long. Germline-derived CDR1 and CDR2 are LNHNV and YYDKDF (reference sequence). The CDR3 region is CATSIDVRGARGSPLHF. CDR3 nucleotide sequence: TGTGCCACCAGTATCGATGTTCGGGGGGCTAGGGGTTCACCCCTCCACTTT.

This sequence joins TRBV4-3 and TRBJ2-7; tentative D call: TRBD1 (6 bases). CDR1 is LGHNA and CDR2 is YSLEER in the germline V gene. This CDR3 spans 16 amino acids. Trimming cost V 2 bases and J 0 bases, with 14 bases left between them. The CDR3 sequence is CASSQLFTGSSYEQYF. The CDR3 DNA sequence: TGCGCCAGCAGCCAACTTTTTACAGGGAGCTCCTACGAGCAGTACTTC.

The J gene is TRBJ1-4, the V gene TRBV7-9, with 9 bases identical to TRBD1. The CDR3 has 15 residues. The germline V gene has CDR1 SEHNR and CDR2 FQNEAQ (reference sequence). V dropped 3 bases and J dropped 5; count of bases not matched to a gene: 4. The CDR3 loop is CASSFQGTGNEKLFF. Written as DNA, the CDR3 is TGTGCCAGCAGCTTCCAAGGGACAGGGAATGAAAAACTGTTTTTT.

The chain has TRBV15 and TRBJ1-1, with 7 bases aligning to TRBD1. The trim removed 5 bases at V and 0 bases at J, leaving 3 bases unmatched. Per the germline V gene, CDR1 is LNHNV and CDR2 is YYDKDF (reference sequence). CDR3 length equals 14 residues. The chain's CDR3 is CATSGDRMNTEAFF. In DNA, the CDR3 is TGTGCCACCAGCGGGGACAGAATGAACACTGAAGCTTTCTTT.

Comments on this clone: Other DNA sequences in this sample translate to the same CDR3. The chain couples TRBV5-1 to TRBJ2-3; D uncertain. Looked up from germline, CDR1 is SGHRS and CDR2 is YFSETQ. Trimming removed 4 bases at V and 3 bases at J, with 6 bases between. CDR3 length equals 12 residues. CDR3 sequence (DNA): TGCGCCAGCAGCCTCACTACAGATACGCAGTATTTT. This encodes CASSLTTDTQYF.

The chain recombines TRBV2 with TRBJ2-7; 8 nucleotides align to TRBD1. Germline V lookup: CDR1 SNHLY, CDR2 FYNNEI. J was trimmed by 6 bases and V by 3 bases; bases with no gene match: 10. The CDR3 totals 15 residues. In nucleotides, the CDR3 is TGTGCCAGCAGTGAGGAGGGCAGGGGGCTCGGCGAGCAGTACTTC. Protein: CASSEEGRGLGEQYF.

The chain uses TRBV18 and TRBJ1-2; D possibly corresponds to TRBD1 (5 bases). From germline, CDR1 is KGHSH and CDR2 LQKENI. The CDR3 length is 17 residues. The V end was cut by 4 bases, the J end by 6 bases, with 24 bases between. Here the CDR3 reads CASSQRRETVILDGYTF. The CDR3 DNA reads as TGTGCCAGCTCACAAAGGCGAGAGACAGTCATTTTAGATGGCTACACCTTC.

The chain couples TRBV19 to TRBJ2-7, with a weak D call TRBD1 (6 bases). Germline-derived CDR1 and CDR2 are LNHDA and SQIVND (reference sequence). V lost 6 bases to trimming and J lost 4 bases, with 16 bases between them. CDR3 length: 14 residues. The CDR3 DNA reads TGTGCCAGTAGCCCGGACAGCCGACCTTACGAGCAGTACTTC. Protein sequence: CASSPDSRPYEQYF.

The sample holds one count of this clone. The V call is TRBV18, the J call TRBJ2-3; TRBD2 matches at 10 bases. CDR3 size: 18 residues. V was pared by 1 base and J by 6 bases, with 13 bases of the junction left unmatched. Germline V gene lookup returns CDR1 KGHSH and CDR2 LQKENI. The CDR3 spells CASSPRGKAGGISDTQYF. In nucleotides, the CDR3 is TGTGCCAGCTCACCACGAGGAAAAGCGGGAGGGATATCGGATACGCAGTATTTT.

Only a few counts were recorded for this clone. The CDR3 nucleotides read TGTGCCAGCAACATAGGACAGGAGGGGCTAGAGACCCAGTACTTC. Translated: CASNIGQEGLETQYF. This chain joins TRBV11-1 and TRBJ2-5; D possibly corresponds to TRBD1 (7 bases). The CDR3 contains 15 residues. V was shortened by 7 bases and J by 4 bases, with 19 bases between the two germline ends. Germline CDR1 reads SGHAT; CDR2 reads FQDESV (reference sequence).

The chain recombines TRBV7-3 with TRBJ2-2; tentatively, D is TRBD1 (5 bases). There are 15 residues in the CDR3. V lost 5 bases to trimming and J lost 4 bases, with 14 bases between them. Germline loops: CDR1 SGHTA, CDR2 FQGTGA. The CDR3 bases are TGTGCCAGCAGCCCAGGGTATATGGGCACCGGGGAGCTGTTTTTT. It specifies CASSPGYMGTGELFF.

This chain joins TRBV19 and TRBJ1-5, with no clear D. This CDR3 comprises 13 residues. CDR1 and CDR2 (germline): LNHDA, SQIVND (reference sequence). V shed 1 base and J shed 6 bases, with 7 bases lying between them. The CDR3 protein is CASSIGRSQPQHF. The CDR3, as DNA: TGTGCCAGTAGTATAGGGAGGAGTCAGCCCCAGCATTTT.

CDR3: CASSATGIEPLEQYF. The CDR3 coding sequence is TGTGCCAGTAGTGCTACAGGGATTGAGCCACTCGAGCAGTACTTC. The rearrangement uses TRBV19 and TRBJ2-7, with a weak D call TRBD1 (6 bases). This CDR3 is built from 15 residues. V was pared by 5 bases and J by 6 bases, with 20 bases between. CDR1 LNHDA and CDR2 SQIVND come from the germline V gene (reference sequence).

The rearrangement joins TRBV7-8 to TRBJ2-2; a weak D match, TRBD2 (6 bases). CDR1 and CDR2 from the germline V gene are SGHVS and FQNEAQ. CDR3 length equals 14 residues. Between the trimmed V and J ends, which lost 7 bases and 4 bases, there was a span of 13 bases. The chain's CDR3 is CASTAGQGTGELFF. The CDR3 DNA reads TGTGCCAGCACTGCGGGGCAAGGCACCGGGGAGCTGTTTTTT.

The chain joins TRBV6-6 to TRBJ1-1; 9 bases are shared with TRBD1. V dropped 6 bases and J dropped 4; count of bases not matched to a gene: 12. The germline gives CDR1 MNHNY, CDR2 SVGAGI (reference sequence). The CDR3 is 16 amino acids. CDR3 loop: CASRAVTGGLSTEAFF. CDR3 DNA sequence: TGTGCCAGCAGAGCAGTGACAGGGGGTCTGAGCACTGAAGCTTTCTTT.

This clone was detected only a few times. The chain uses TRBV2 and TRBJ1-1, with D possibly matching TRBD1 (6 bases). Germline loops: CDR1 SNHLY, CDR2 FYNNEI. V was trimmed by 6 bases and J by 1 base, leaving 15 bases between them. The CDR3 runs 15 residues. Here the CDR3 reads CASREMGQSNTEAFF. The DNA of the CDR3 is TGTGCCAGCAGGGAGATGGGACAATCGAACACTGAAGCTTTCTTT. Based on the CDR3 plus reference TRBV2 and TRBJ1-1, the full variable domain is EPEVTQTPSHQVTQMGQEVILRCVPISNHLYFYWYRQILGQKVEFLVSFYNNEISEKSEIFDDQFSVERPDGSNFTLKIRSTKLEDSAMYFCASREMGQSNTEAFFGQGTRLTVV.

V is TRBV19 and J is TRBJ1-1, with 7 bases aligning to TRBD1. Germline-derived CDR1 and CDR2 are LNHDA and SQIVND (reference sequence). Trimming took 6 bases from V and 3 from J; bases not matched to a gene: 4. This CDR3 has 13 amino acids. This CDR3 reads CASRGQSYTEAFF. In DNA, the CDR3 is TGTGCCAGTAGGGGACAGAGCTACACTGAAGCTTTCTTT.

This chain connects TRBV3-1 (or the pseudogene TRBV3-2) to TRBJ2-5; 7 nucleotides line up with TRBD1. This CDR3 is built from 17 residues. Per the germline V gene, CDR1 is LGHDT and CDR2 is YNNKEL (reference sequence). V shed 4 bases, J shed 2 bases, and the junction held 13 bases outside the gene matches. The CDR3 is CASSPISTGVGQETQYF. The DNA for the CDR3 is TGTGCCAGCAGCCCGATTTCAACAGGGGTCGGGCAAGAGACCCAGTACTTC.

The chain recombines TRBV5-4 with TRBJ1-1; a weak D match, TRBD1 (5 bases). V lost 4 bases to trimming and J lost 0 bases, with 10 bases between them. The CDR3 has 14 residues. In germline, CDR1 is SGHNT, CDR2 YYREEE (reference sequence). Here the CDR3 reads CASSPDRMNTEAFF. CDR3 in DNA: TGTGCCAGCAGCCCCGACAGAATGAACACTGAAGCTTTCTTT.

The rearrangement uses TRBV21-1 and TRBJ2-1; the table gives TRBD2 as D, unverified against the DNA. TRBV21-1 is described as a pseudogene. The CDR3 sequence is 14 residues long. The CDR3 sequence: CARRGLAHSHEQFF. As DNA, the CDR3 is TGTGCCAGGAGGGGACTAGCGCATTCTCATGAGCAGTTCTTC.